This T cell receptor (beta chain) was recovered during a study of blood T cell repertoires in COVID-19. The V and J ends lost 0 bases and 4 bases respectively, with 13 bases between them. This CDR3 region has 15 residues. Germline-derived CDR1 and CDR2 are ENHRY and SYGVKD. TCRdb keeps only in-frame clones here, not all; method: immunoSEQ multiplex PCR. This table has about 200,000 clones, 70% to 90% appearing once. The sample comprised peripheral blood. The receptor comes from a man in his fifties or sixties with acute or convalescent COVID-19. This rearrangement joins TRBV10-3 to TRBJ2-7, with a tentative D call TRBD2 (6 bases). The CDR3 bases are TGTGCCATCAGTGAGTCGATGGCTAGCGTATACGAGCAGTACTTC. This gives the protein CAISESMASVYEQYF.